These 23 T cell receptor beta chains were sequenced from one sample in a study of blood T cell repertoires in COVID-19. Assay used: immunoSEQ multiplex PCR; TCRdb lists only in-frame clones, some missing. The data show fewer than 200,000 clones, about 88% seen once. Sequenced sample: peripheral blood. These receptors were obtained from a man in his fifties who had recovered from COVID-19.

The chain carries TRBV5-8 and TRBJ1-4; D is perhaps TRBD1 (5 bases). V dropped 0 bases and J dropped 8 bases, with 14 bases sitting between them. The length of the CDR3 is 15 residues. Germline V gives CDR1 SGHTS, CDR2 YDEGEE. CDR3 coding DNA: TGTGCCAGCAGCTTGGCCAGGGAATCTCGCGAAAAACTGTTTTTT. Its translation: CASSLARESREKLFF.

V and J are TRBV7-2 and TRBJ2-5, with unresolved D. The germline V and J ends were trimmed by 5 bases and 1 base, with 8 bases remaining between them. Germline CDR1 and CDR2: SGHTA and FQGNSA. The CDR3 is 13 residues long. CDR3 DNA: TGTGCCAGCAGCCAGATGGCCCAAGAGACCCAGTACTTC. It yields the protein CASSQMAQETQYF.

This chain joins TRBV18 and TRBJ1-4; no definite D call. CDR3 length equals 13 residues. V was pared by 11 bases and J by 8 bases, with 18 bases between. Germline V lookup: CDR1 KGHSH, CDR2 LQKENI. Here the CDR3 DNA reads TGTGCCGCGGGGTCGGGCGTGGAAGAAAAACTGTTTTTT. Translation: CAAGSGVEEKLFF. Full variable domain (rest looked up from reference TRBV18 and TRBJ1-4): NAGVMQNPRHLVRRRGQEARLRCSPMKGHSHVYWYRQLPEEGLKFMVYLQKENIIDESGMPKERFSAEFPKEGPSILRIQQVVRGDSAAYFCAAGSGVEEKLFFGSGTQLSVL.

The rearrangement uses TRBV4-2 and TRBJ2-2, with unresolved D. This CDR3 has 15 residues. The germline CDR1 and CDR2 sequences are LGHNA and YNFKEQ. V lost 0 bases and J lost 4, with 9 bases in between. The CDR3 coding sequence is TGTGCCAGCAGCCAAGAGGCAGGCTCCACCGGGGAGCTGTTTTTT. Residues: CASSQEAGSTGELFF.

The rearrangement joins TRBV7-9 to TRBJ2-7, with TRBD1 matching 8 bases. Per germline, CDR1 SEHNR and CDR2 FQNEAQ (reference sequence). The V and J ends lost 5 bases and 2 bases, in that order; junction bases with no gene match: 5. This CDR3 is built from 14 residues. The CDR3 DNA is TGTGCCAGCAGCCAAGACAGGGGTGCCTACGAGCAGTACTTC. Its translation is CASSQDRGAYEQYF.

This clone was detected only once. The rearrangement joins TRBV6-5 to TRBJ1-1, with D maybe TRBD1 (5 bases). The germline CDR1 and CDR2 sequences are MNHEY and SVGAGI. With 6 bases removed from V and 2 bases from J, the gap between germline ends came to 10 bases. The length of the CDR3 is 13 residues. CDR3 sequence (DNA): TGTGCCAGCAGCACCGACAGAAACACTGAAGCTTTCTTT. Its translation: CASSTDRNTEAFF.

This CDR3 is CASSDSGEGYTF. The CDR3 DNA follows: TGTGCCAGCAGTGATTCAGGGGAGGGCTACACCTTC. V usage is TRBV2 and J usage is TRBJ1-2; D is perhaps TRBD1 (6 bases). Per germline, CDR1 SNHLY and CDR2 FYNNEI. Trimming shortened V by 3 bases and J by 8 bases, and 10 bases separated the two germline ends. The CDR3 has 12 residues. Filled out from reference TRBV2 and TRBJ1-2, the complete variable domain reads EPEVTQTPSHQVTQMGQEVILRCVPISNHLYFYWYRQILGQKVEFLVSFYNNEISEKSEIFDDQFSVERPDGSNFTLKIRSTKLEDSAMYFCASSDSGEGYTFGSGTRLTVV.

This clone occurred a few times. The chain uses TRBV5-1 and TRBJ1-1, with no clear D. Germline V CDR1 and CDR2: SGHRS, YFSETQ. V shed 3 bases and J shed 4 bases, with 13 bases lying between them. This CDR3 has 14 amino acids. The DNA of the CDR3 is TGCGCCAGCAGCTCACGGACCGGGGTCACTGAAGCTTTCTTT. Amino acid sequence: CASSSRTGVTEAFF.

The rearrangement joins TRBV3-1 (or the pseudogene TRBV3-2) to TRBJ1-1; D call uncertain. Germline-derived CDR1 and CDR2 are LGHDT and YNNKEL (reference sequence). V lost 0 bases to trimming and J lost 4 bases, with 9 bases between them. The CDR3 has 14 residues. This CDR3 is CASSQDKEGTEAFF. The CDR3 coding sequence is TGTGCCAGCAGCCAAGATAAGGAGGGCACTGAAGCTTTCTTT.

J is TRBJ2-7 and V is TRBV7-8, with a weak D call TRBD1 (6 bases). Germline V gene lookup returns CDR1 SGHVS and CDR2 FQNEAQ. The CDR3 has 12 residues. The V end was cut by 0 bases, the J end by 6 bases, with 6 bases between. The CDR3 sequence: CASSLARGEQYF. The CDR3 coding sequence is TGTGCCAGCAGCTTAGCCAGGGGCGAGCAGTACTTC.

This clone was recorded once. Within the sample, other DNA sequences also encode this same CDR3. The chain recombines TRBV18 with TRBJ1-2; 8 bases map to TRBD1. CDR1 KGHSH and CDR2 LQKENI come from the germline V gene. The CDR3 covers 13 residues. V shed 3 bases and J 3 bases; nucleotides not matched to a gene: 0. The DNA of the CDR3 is TGTGCCAGCTCACCGACAGGGGACTATGGCTACACCTTC. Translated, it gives CASSPTGDYGYTF.

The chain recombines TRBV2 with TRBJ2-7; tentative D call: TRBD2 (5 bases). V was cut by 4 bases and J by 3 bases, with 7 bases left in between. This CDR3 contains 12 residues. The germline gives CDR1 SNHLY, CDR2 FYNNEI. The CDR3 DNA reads TGTGCCAGCAGTGTCGGGATCTACGAGCAGTACTTC. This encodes CASSVGIYEQYF.

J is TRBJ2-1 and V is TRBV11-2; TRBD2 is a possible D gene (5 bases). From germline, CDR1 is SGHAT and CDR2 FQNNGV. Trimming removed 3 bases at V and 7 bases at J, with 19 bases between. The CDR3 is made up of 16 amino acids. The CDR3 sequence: CASSFSPAITGNEQFF. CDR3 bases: TGTGCCAGCAGCTTTTCCCCCGCGATAACGGGGAATGAGCAGTTCTTC.

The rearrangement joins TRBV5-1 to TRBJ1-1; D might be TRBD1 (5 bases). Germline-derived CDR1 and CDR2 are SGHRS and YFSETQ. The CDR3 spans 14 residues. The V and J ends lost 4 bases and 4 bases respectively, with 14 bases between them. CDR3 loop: CASSRAGGVTEAFF. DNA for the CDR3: TGCGCCAGCAGCCGAGCCGGGGGGGTCACTGAAGCTTTCTTT. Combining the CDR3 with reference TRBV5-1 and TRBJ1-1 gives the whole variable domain KAGVTQTPRYLIKTRGQQVTLSCSPISGHRSVSWYQQTPGQGLQFLFEYFSETQRNKGNFPGRFSGRQFSNSRSEMNVSTLELGDSALYLCASSRAGGVTEAFFGQGTRLTVV.

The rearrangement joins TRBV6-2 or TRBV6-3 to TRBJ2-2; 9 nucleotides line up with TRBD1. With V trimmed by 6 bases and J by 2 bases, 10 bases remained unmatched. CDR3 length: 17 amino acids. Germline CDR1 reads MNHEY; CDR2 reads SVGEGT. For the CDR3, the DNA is TGTGCCAGCAGCCGAGAAAAGACAGGGGGAAACACCGGGGAGCTGTTTTTT. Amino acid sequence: CASSREKTGGNTGELFF.

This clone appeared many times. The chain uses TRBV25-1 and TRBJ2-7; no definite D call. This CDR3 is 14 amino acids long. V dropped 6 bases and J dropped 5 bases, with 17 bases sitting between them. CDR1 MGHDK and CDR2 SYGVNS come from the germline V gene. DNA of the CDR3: TGTGCCAGCAGCCCAAATTCACACCCCGACGAGCAGTACTTC. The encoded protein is CASSPNSHPDEQYF.

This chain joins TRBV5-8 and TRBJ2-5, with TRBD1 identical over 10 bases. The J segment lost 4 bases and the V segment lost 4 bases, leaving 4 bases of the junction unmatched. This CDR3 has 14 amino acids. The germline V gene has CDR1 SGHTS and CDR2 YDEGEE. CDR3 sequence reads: CASSVGDRGETQYF. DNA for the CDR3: TGTGCCAGCAGCGTAGGGGACAGGGGAGAGACCCAGTACTTC.

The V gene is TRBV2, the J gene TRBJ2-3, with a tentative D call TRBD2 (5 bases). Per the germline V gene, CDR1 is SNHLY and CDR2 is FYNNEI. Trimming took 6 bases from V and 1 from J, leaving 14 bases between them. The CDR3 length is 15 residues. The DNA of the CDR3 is TGTGCCAGCAGCTCTAGCAGTTTAGGCACAGATACGCAGTATTTT. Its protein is CASSSSSLGTDTQYF.

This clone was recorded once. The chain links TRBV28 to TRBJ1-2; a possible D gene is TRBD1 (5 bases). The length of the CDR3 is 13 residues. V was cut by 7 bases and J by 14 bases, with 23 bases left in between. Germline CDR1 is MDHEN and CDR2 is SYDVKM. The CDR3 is CASTLEGPYILTF. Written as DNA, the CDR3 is TGTGCCAGCACCCTGGAGGGGCCTTACATCTTAACCTTC.

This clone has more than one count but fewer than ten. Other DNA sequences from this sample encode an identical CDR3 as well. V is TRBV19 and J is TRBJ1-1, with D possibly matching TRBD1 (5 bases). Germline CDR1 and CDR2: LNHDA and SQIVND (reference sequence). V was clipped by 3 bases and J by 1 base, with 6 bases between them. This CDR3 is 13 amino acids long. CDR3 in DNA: TGTGCCAGTAGTATCCAGGGGAACACTGAAGCTTTCTTT. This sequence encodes CASSIQGNTEAFF. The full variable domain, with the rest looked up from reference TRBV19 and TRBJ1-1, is DGGITQSPKYLFRKEGQNVTLSCEQNLNHDAMYWYRQDPGQGLRLIYYSQIVNDFQKGDIAEGYSVSREKKESFPLTVTSAQKNPTAFYLCASSIQGNTEAFFGQGTRLTVV.

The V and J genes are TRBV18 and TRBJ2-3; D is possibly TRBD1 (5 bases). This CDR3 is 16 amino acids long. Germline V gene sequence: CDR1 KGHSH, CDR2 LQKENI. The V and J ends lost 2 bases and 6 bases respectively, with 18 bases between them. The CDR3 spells CASSPKTGAFGDTQYF. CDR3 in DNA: TGTGCCAGCTCACCAAAGACTGGGGCTTTTGGGGATACGCAGTATTTT. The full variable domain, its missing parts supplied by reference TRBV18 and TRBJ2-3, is NAGVMQNPRHLVRRRGQEARLRCSPMKGHSHVYWYRQLPEEGLKFMVYLQKENIIDESGMPKERFSAEFPKEGPSILRIQQVVRGDSAAYFCASSPKTGAFGDTQYFGPGTRLTVL.

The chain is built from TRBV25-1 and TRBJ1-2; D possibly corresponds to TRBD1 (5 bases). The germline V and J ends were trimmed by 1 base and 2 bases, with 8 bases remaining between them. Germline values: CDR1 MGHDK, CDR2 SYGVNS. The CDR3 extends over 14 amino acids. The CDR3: CASSEWAGNYGYTF. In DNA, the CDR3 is TGTGCCAGCAGTGAATGGGCAGGGAACTATGGCTACACCTTC.

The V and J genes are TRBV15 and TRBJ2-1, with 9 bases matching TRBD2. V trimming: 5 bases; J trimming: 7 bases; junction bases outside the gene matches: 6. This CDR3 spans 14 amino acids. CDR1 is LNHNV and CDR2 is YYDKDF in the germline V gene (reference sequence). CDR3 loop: CATSPAGGLNEQFF. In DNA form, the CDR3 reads TGTGCCACCAGCCCTGCGGGAGGGCTAAATGAGCAGTTCTTC. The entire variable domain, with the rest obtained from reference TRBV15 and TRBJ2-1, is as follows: DAMVIQNPRYQVTQFGKPVTLSCSQTLNHNVMYWYQQKSSQAPKLLFHYYDKDFNNEADTPDNFQSRRPNTSFCFLDIRSPGLGDTAMYLCATSPAGGLNEQFFGPGTRLTVL.